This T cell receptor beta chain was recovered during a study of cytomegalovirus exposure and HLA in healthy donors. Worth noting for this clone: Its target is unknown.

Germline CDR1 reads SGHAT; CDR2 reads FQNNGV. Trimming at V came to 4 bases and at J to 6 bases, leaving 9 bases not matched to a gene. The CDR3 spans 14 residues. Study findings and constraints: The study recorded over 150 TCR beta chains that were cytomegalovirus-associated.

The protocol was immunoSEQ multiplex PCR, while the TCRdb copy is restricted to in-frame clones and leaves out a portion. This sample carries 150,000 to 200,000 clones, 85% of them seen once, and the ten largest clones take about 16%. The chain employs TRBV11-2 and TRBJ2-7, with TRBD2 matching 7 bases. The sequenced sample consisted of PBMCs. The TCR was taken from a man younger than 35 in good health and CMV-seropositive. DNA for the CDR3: TGTGCCAGCAGCTCTATACTAGCGCTGGGCGAGCAGTACTTC. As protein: CASSSILALGEQYF. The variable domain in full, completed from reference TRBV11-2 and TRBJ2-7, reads EAGVAQSPRYKIIEKRQSVAFWCNPISGHATLYWYQQILGQGPKLLIQFQNNGVVDDSQLPKDRFSAERLKGVDSTLKIQPAKLEDSAVYLCASSSILALGEQYFGPGTRLTVT.